The 26 T cell receptor beta chains given below trace back to one sample, sequenced in a study of a mutant IDH1 vaccine in newly diagnosed glioma. Time point reported: baseline, week 1 (first vaccination visit). Treatment indicated: pre-vaccination baseline after standard-of-care therapy. Data came from immunoSEQ multiplex PCR; TCRdb stores just in-frame clones and leaves some out. The table records under 65,000 clones, 60% to 85% of them present only once. Material: PBMCs, obtained from a glioma patient treated with radiotherapy, temozolomide or both. These receptors were collected from a middle-aged woman with glioma.

The V gene is TRBV7-9, the J gene TRBJ1-1; TRBD1 is a possible D gene (6 bases). Trimming took 3 bases from V and 5 from J, leaving 10 bases between them. CDR1 is SEHNR, CDR2 FQNEAQ, per germline (reference sequence). This CDR3 is 13 amino acids long. The CDR3 loop reads CASSFEGGTEAFF. The CDR3 nucleotides read TGTGCCAGCAGCTTTGAGGGGGGTACTGAAGCTTTCTTT.

This chain links TRBV25-1 with TRBJ2-2; possible D gene TRBD1, 5 bases. The V gene's germline CDR1 is MGHDK and CDR2 SYGVNS. Trimming cost V 2 bases and J 8 bases, with 9 bases left between them. The CDR3 is 13 amino acids. CDR3 nucleotide sequence: TGTGCCAGCAGTGAAAGGGGAATAGGGGAGCTGTTTTTT. Translating gives CASSERGIGELFF.

DNA of the CDR3: TGTGCCAGCAGCGTACGAACAGGCGTCTCCGAGCAGTACTTC. As protein: CASSVRTGVSEQYF. This rearrangement joins TRBV9 to TRBJ2-7, with D possibly TRBD1 on 5 matching bases. Germline V gives CDR1 SGDLS, CDR2 YYNGEE. V lost 1 base and J lost 6, with 14 bases in between. This CDR3 comprises 14 residues.

The chain joins TRBV6-5 to TRBJ1-2; D ambiguous. Trimming pared 2 bases from V and 8 bases from J, leaving 18 bases between. The germline V gene encodes CDR1 MNHEY and CDR2 SVGAGI. The CDR3 contains 15 residues. In DNA form, the CDR3 reads TGTGCCAGCAGTTACAATACACTAGAGGGTGGGGGCTACACCTTC. Its protein is CASSYNTLEGGGYTF.

A single count supports this clone. The CDR3 DNA follows: TGTGCCAGCAGTCTTTGGGGGGTCGGGGAAAAACTGTTTTTT. Amino acids: CASSLWGVGEKLFF. The chain employs TRBV6-5 and TRBJ1-4; D might be TRBD1 (5 bases). Germline assignment: CDR1 MNHEY and CDR2 SVGAGI. The CDR3 is 14 amino acids. The germline V and J ends were trimmed by 5 bases and 8 bases, with 15 bases remaining between them.

The genes are TRBV5-6 and TRBJ2-7, with D perhaps TRBD1 (5 bases). The CDR3 is 13 amino acids. V was pared by 4 bases and J by 6 bases, with 14 bases between. CDR1 is SGHDT, CDR2 YYEEEE, per germline. The CDR3 spells CASSDWAGPEQYF. The CDR3 bases are TGTGCCAGCAGCGATTGGGCAGGGCCCGAGCAGTACTTC.

The chain uses TRBV2 and TRBJ1-1, with no clear D. V was trimmed by 5 bases and J by 11 bases, leaving 15 bases between them. The CDR3 length is 12 residues. Germline loops: CDR1 SNHLY, CDR2 FYNNEI. The CDR3 sequence: CASSLDPYTAFF. CDR3 nucleotide sequence: TGTGCCAGCAGTTTGGACCCATACACGGCTTTCTTT.

The CDR3 region has the DNA TGTGCCACCAGCTCGTTCTCGACAGGGATCTATGGCTACACCTTC. As protein: CATSSFSTGIYGYTF. The chain is built from TRBV15 and TRBJ1-2; TRBD1 matches at 7 bases. The CDR3 spans 15 residues. V trimming: 5 bases; J trimming: 4 bases; junction bases outside the gene matches: 10. Germline assignment: CDR1 LNHNV and CDR2 YYDKDF (reference sequence).

J is TRBJ1-6 and V is TRBV5-1, with D possibly being TRBD1 (5 bases). Germline assignment: CDR1 SGHRS and CDR2 YFSETQ. The CDR3 consists of 15 residues. V was pared by 0 bases and J by 6 bases, with 10 bases between. The CDR3 is CASSLDGHFNSPLHF. The CDR3 bases are TGCGCCAGCAGCTTGGATGGACACTTTAATTCACCCCTCCACTTT.

This clone was detected a few times. This chain links TRBV10-3 with TRBJ1-5, with TRBD1 as a possible D gene (5 bases). CDR1 and CDR2 from the germline V gene are ENHRY and SYGVKD. V lost 7 bases and J lost 0, with 13 bases in between. This CDR3 is built from 15 residues. CDR3 DNA: TGTGCCATCAAAAGCGGGGGAAGTAGCAATCAGCCCCAGCATTTT. Its translation: CAIKSGGSSNQPQHF.

The CDR3 sequence: CASSALPPGLAAPYNEQFF. For the CDR3, the DNA is TGCGCCAGCAGTGCACTCCCGCCGGGACTAGCGGCCCCTTACAATGAGCAGTTCTTC. The chain has TRBV10-1 and TRBJ2-1, with 11 positions matching TRBD2. The CDR3 contains 19 residues. CDR1 WNHNN and CDR2 SYGVQD come from the germline V gene (reference sequence). J was trimmed by 4 bases and V by 4 bases; bases with no gene match: 15.

The chain links TRBV7-3 to TRBJ2-1; no definite D call. The CDR3 runs to 13 residues. CDR1 is SGHTA, CDR2 FQGTGA, per germline. V was trimmed by 0 bases and J by 13 bases, leaving 13 bases between them. The CDR3 DNA sequence: TGTGCCAGCAGCTTAACCCGGGCCCAAATCCAGTTCTTC. It encodes CASSLTRAQIQFF.

The chain combines TRBV7-9 with TRBJ1-1, with no clear D. Germline assignment: CDR1 SEHNR and CDR2 FQNEAQ (reference sequence). The CDR3 has 12 amino acids. Trimming removed 5 bases from V and 4 bases from J, with 8 bases in between. The CDR3 loop is CASSPYSTEAFF. In nucleotides, the CDR3 is TGTGCCAGCAGCCCGTACAGCACTGAAGCTTTCTTT.

V is TRBV15 and J is TRBJ1-4; D is perhaps TRBD1 (6 bases). Germline V gives CDR1 LNHNV, CDR2 YYDKDF (reference sequence). There are 14 residues in the CDR3. V gave up 5 bases and J gave up 5 bases, with 12 bases separating them. As DNA, the CDR3 is TGTGCCACCAGCTACGGAGGGGGGAATGAAAAACTGTTTTTT. The encoded protein is CATSYGGGNEKLFF.

The chain uses TRBV13 and TRBJ2-1; perhaps TRBD1 as D (6 bases). Germline V gene lookup returns CDR1 PRHDT and CDR2 FYEKMQ (reference sequence). Trimming removed 5 bases from V and 7 bases from J, with 18 bases in between. The CDR3 consists of 15 residues. The DNA for the CDR3 is TGTGCCAGCAGCATCCAGGGAAGGGGGTATAATGAGCAGTTCTTC. Protein: CASSIQGRGYNEQFF.

The chain is built from TRBV30 and TRBJ2-1; D is perhaps TRBD1 (6 bases). CDR3 length equals 13 residues. The germline gives CDR1 GTSNPN, CDR2 SVGIG (reference sequence). V lost 5 bases and J lost 2, with 10 bases in between. CDR3 sequence: CAWPRTAYNEQFF. CDR3 sequence (DNA): TGTGCCTGGCCCAGGACAGCCTACAATGAGCAGTTCTTC.

This clone was counted between two and nine times. This chain joins TRBV9 and TRBJ2-5; D perhaps matches TRBD1 (6 bases). Germline CDR1 is SGDLS and CDR2 is YYNGEE. Trimming took off 6 bases at V and 2 bases at J, with 14 bases between the two ends. There are 14 residues in the CDR3. CDR3 DNA: TGTGCCAGCACCCCCCAGGACAGACAAGAGACCCAGTACTTC. This sequence encodes CASTPQDRQETQYF.

This sequence joins TRBV30 and TRBJ2-7, with D tentatively TRBD1 (8 bases). Trimming cost V 6 bases and J 2 bases, with 23 bases left between them. Germline CDR1 GTSNPN, CDR2 SVGIG (reference sequence). The CDR3 is made up of 16 amino acids. CDR3 coding DNA: TGTGCCTGCAACCACCGGACAGGGAGGGCTCCCTACGAGCAGTACTTC. Translating gives CACNHRTGRAPYEQYF.

The rearrangement joins TRBV10-2 to TRBJ2-1, with TRBD2 identical over 9 bases. After removal of 3 bases from V and 7 bases from J, the junction contained 7 bases not matched to a gene. From germline, CDR1 is WSHSY and CDR2 SAAADI. This CDR3 is built from 15 residues. The CDR3 loop is CASSDRVAGANEQFF. The CDR3, as DNA: TGCGCCAGCAGTGATCGGGTAGCGGGGGCGAATGAGCAGTTCTTC.

The CDR3, as DNA: TGCAGCCTTTCGGTTGGGGGGGGGCACACCGGGGAGCTGTTTTTT. It codes for CSLSVGGGHTGELFF. The rearrangement links TRBV29-1 to TRBJ2-2, with D possibly TRBD2 on 7 matching bases. This CDR3 is built from 15 residues. The V and J ends lost 8 bases and 3 bases respectively, with 19 bases between them. Germline loops: CDR1 SQVTM, CDR2 ANQGSEA.

The rearrangement uses TRBV30 and TRBJ1-2, with D possibly TRBD1 on 5 matching bases. Trimming cost V 2 bases and J 7 bases, with 20 bases left between them. CDR1 GTSNPN and CDR2 SVGIG come from the germline V gene (reference sequence). This CDR3 spans 15 amino acids. The CDR3 protein is CAWSRRRESQGGYTF. CDR3 nucleotides: TGTGCCTGGAGTAGGAGGAGGGAGTCGCAGGGTGGCTACACCTTC.

This clone was seen just once. The rearrangement joins TRBV27 to TRBJ2-3, with D possibly TRBD2 on 5 matching bases. V dropped 2 bases and J dropped 0 bases, with 6 bases sitting between them. CDR3 size: 14 residues. Germline-derived CDR1 and CDR2 are MNHEY and SMNVEV (reference sequence). The CDR3 here is CASSLGLSTDTQYF. The CDR3 DNA sequence: TGTGCCAGCAGTTTAGGACTTAGCACAGATACGCAGTATTTT.

CDR3 in amino acids: CASTPLRGSSYEQYF. The CDR3 DNA reads TGTGCCAGCACCCCCCTCCGGGGAAGCTCCTACGAGCAGTACTTC. The V and J genes are TRBV2 and TRBJ2-7, with D perhaps matching TRBD2 (5 bases). Deletions cut 7 bases from V and 0 bases from J, with 16 bases between. The CDR3 is 15 amino acids. Germline V CDR1 and CDR2: SNHLY, FYNNEI. Full variable domain (outside the CDR3, taken from reference TRBV2 and TRBJ2-7): EPEVTQTPSHQVTQMGQEVILRCVPISNHLYFYWYRQILGQKVEFLVSFYNNEISEKSEIFDDQFSVERPDGSNFTLKIRSTKLEDSAMYFCASTPLRGSSYEQYFGPGTRLTVT.

This clone was seen a handful of times. The chain uses TRBV10-1 and TRBJ2-1, with D possibly being TRBD1 or TRBD2 (5 bases each). The CDR3 loop spans 13 amino acids. Trimming stripped 6 bases from V and 10 bases from J, with 16 bases between. Germline values: CDR1 WNHNN, CDR2 SYGVQD (reference sequence). The CDR3 bases are TGCGCCAGCAGCGAGGGGATAGCAGGCGAGCAGTTCTTC. Its translation is CASSEGIAGEQFF.

The chain combines TRBV6-6 with TRBJ2-3, with D possibly TRBD2 on 6 matching bases. The V gene lost 11 bases and the J gene lost 5 bases, with 8 bases spanning the gap. The CDR3 runs 10 residues. CDR1 is MNHNY, CDR2 SVGAGI, per germline (reference sequence). The CDR3 region is CAHGGDTQYF. The CDR3 region has the DNA TGTGCCCACGGGGGAGATACGCAGTATTTT.

V gene TRBV19 combines with J gene TRBJ1-2; 12 nucleotides match TRBD1. This CDR3 is 16 amino acids long. The junction had 10 bases not matched to a gene; V was cut back by 3 bases and J by 8 bases. CDR1 and CDR2 (germline): LNHDA, SQIVND (reference sequence). The CDR3 protein is CASSIPRGQGAKGYTF. The CDR3 coding sequence is TGTGCCAGTAGTATCCCCAGGGGACAGGGGGCGAAGGGCTACACCTTC.